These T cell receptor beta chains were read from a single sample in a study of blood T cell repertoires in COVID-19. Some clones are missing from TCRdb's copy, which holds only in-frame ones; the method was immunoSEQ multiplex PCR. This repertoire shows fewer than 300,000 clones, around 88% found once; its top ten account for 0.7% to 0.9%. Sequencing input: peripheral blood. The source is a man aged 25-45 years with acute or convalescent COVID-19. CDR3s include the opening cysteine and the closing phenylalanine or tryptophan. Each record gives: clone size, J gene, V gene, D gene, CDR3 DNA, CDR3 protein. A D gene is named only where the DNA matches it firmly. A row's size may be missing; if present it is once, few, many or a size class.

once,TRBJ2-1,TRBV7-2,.,TGTGCCAGCAGCCCCAAATATGAGCAGTTCTTC,CASSPKYEQFF
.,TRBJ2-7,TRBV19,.,TGTGCCAGCTCCGGGAGTGCCCACGAGCAGTACTTC,CASSGSAHEQYF
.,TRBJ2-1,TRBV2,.,TGTGCCAGCAGTTCTCAGTCGATGGAGCAGTTCTTC,CASSSQSMEQFF
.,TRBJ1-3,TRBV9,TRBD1,TGTGCCAGCAGCGCCACCCGGACAGGGCCCACCTCTGGAAACACCATATATTTT,CASSATRTGPTSGNTIYF
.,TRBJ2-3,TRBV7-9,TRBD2,TGTGCCAGCAGCTCCCCGGGACTAGCGGGGGGGCACAGCACAGATACGCAGTATTTT,CASSSPGLAGGHSTDTQYF
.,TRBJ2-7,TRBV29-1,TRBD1,TGCAGCGTTGCCCTCCCGGACAGGGGAGTCTACGAGCAGTACTTC,CSVALPDRGVYEQYF
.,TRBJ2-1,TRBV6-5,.,TGTGCCAGCAGCGCCCCAGGCCTCTCCTACAATGAGCAGTTCTTC,CASSAPGLSYNEQFF
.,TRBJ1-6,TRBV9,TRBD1,TGTGCCAGCAGCTCACAACAGGGGTCGGGTTCACCCCTCCACTTT,CASSSQQGSGSPLHF
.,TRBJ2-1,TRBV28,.,TGTGCCAGCAGACATAGAGGTCGGAATGAGCAGTTCTTC,CASRHRGRNEQFF
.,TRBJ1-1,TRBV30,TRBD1,TGTGCCTGGAGTCCAGGGGGCGGCGCTGAAGCTTTCTTT,CAWSPGGGAEAFF
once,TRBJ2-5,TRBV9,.,TGTGCCAGCAGCGTAGCTGCCCTCGGGGAGACCCAGTACTTC,CASSVAALGETQYF
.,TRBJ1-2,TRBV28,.,TGTGCCACCGAACGGTATGGCTACACCTTC,CATERYGYTF
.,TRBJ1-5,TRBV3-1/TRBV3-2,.,TGTGCCAGCAGCCAAGATCTGGGAGGAAAGCTCAATCAGCCCCAGCATTTT,CASSQDLGGKLNQPQHF
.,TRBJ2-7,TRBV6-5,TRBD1,TGTGCCAGCAGTAAGACAGGGGGCGGCGACGAGCAGTACTTC,CASSKTGGGDEQYF
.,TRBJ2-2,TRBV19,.,TGTGCCAGTAGTAAATCCTCGCTTGGCGGGGCCGGGGAGCTGTTTTTT,CASSKSSLGGAGELFF
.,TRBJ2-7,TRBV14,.,TGTGCCAGCAGCCAAGGGGGTTCAGGGGTCGAGCAGTACTTC,CASSQGGSGVEQYF
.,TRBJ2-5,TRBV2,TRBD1,TGTGCCAGCAGTGTAGACAGGGGTGGGAAAGAGACCCAGTACTTC,CASSVDRGGKETQYF
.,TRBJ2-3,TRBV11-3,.,TGTGCCAGCAGCATGGGCTTGGCTAGCCATCCAGATACGCAGTATTTT,CASSMGLASHPDTQYF
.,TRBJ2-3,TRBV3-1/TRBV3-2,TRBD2,TGTGCCAGCAGCGAACTAGCGGGGGCGGATACGCAGTATTTT,CASSELAGADTQYF
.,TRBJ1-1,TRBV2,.,TGTGCCATCCTTGGGAGGGCGAACACTGAAGCTTTCTTT,CAILGRANTEAFF
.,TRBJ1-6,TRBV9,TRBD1,TGTGCCAGCAGCGAGGACGGACAGGGGAGATCACCCCTCCACTTT,CASSEDGQGRSPLHF
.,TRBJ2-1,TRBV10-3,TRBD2,TGTGCCACCCGACTAGCGGGTGGGTGGGGCGATGAGCAGTTCTTC,CATRLAGGWGDEQFF
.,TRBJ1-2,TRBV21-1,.,TGTGCCAGCAAACCCGGGACAGGGGGAGACGTTAACTATGGCTACACCTTC,CASKPGTGGDVNYGYTF
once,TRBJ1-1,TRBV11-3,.,TGTGCCAGCAGCTTTCAGGGGAACACTGAAGCTTTCTTT,CASSFQGNTEAFF
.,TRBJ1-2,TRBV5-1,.,TGCGCCAGCAGCGCGACCGGGGAGAACTATGGCTACACCTTC,CASSATGENYGYTF
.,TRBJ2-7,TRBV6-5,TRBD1,TGTGCCAGCAACAGGGGCCCCACCTACGAGCAGTACTTC,CASNRGPTYEQYF
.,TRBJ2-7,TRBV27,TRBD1,TGTGCCAGCAGCCCCGGGACAGGTACCCTCACCTACGAGCAGTACTTC,CASSPGTGTLTYEQYF
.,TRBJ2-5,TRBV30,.,TGTGCCTGGAGTGTCTCTTTTAATGAGAGAGAGACCCAGTACTTC,CAWSVSFNERETQYF
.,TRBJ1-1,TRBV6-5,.,TGTGCCAGCAGTTACTCGGGACTCAGGCACACTGAAGCTTTCTTT,CASSYSGLRHTEAFF
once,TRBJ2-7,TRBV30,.,TGTGCCTGGAGTGTACAGACAGGAGGTCTCGACGAGCAGTACTTC,CAWSVQTGGLDEQYF
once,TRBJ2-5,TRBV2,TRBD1,TGTGCCAGCAGGGCTGGGACAGGGAAATGGGAGACCCAGTACTTC,CASRAGTGKWETQYF
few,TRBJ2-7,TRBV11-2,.,TGTGCCAGCAGCTTAGATTTTAGTGGGCAGTACTTC,CASSLDFSGQYF
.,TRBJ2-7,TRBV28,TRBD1,TGTGCCAGCAGTTCCTCCGGGACAGCCGCCTACGAGCAGTACTTC,CASSSSGTAAYEQYF
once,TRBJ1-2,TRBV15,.,TGTGCCACCACTAATTTTCATGGGCAGGGAAGGTATGGCTACACCTTC,CATTNFHGQGRYGYTF
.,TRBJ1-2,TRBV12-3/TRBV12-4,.,TGTGCCAGCAGTCCGAGACAGAAGGCAGGCTACACCTTC,CASSPRQKAGYTF
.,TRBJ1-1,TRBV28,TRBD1,TGTGCCAGCAGTGGGGACAGGGTGAACACTGAAGCTTTCTTT,CASSGDRVNTEAFF
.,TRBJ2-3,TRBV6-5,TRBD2,TGTGCCAGCAAGCTAGCGGGGGGGCTAGATACGCAGTATTTT,CASKLAGGLDTQYF
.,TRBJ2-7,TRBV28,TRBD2,TGTGCCAGCAGTGACGGGACTAGCGGGAGAAACGAGCAGTACTTC,CASSDGTSGRNEQYF
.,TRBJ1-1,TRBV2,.,TGTGCCAGCAGCGCTTACTTGAACACTGAAGCTTTCTTT,CASSAYLNTEAFF
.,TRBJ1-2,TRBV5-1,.,TGCGCCAGCAGCCCCACGGACTATGGCTACACCTTC,CASSPTDYGYTF
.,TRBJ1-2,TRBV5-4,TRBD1,TGTGCCAGCAGCCCGGGACAGAGCTATGGCTACACCTTC,CASSPGQSYGYTF
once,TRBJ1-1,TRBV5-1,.,TGCGCCAGCAGCTTCAGGGGATGGGACACTGAAGCTTTCTTT,CASSFRGWDTEAFF